Presented here are 31 T cell receptor beta chains from one specimen sequenced in a study of T-cell reconstitution after alpha-beta-depleted transplantation in children. A library of TCRbeta sequences, prepared with unique molecular identifiers, was generated. TCRdb ran MiXCR on the PCR reads and lists one entry per CDR3 protein. The data hold about 270,000 distinct CDR3 sequences, with 9.9% observed a single time. This sample comprised PBMCs from the stem cell graft donor, obtained from the stem cell graft. Receptors originate from a human donor who donated a stem cell graft to a child with SCID.

This clonotype has more than one count but fewer than ten. This chain joins TRBV5-1 and TRBJ2-2; D might be TRBD1 (6 bases). Trimming pared 0 bases from V and 2 bases from J, leaving 8 bases between. Germline loops: CDR1 SGHRS, CDR2 YFSETQ. There are 15 residues in the CDR3. The CDR3 nucleotides are TGCGCCAGCAGCTTGGTACAGGGAAACACCGGGGAGCTGTTTTTT. Its translation is CASSLVQGNTGELFF.

This clonotype was counted between two and nine times. This chain uses TRBV5-1 with TRBJ1-6; D gene ambiguous. Germline lookup yields CDR1 SGHRS and CDR2 YFSETQ. V lost 3 bases and J lost 5, with 12 bases in between. CDR3 length: 15 amino acids. The CDR3 reads CASSSEGRNNSPLHF. In DNA, the CDR3 is TGCGCCAGCAGCTCCGAAGGACGGAATAATTCACCCCTCCACTTT.

This clonotype was picked up many times. This rearrangement joins TRBV6-1 to TRBJ1-2, with TRBD1 as a possible D gene (5 bases). The germline V gene has CDR1 MNHNS and CDR2 SASEGT. The CDR3 spans 14 residues. V was clipped by 0 bases and J by 3 bases, with 8 bases between them. CDR3 DNA sequence: TGTGCCAGCAGTGAAGCGCAAGGGGACTATGGCTACACCTTC. Protein: CASSEAQGDYGYTF.

J is TRBJ2-3 and V is TRBV5-6, with D tentatively TRBD2 (6 bases). V was clipped by 0 bases and J by 2 bases, with 13 bases between them. The length of the CDR3 is 16 residues. The germline V gene encodes CDR1 SGHDT and CDR2 YYEEEE. CDR3 sequence (DNA): TGTGCCAGCAGCTTGGTGGCTGCGGGATCCACAGATACGCAGTATTTT. This codes for CASSLVAAGSTDTQYF.

There are a few counts of this clonotype. V gene TRBV12-3 or TRBV12-4 combines with J gene TRBJ1-5; 9 positions agree with TRBD1. V was clipped by 8 bases and J by 0 bases; unmatched bases: 8. The CDR3 is 16 residues long. CDR3 nucleotide sequence: TGTGCCAGCCAGACAGGGGGTTCATATAGCAATCAGCCCCAGCATTTT. This sequence encodes CASQTGGSYSNQPQHF.

The J gene is TRBJ2-4, the V gene TRBV5-1; possibly TRBD1 or TRBD2 for D (7 bases each). The CDR3 loop spans 16 amino acids. From germline, CDR1 is SGHRS and CDR2 YFSETQ. V was pared by 5 bases and J by 4 bases, with 19 bases between. CDR3 coding DNA: TGCGCCAGCAGGAGAGACAGGGAGGGAATAAAAAACATTCAGTACTTC. Protein sequence: CASRRDREGIKNIQYF.

This clonotype was counted between two and nine times. V gene TRBV7-9 combines with J gene TRBJ2-1, with D maybe TRBD1 (5 bases). The germline V gene encodes CDR1 SEHNR and CDR2 FQNEAQ (reference sequence). This CDR3 contains 15 residues. The ends were cut back, 5 bases at V and 3 bases at J, with 14 bases in the middle. The CDR3 sequence is CASSERGLIYNEQFF. The CDR3 coding sequence is TGTGCCAGCAGCGAAAGGGGCCTAATCTACAATGAGCAGTTCTTC.

The rearrangement uses TRBV12-3 or TRBV12-4 and TRBJ2-7, with D possibly matching TRBD1 (6 bases). Trimming took 5 bases from V and 7 from J, leaving 12 bases between them. The CDR3 spans 12 residues. CDR3 sequence (DNA): TGTGCCAGCAGTCAGGGACAACGGGAGCAGTACTTC. It is translated as CASSQGQREQYF.

The chain joins TRBV6-5 to TRBJ1-2; D gene uncertain. The CDR3 is made up of 14 amino acids. Trimming stripped 3 bases from V and 5 bases from J, with 13 bases between. Germline V gene data show CDR1 as MNHEY and CDR2 as SVGAGI. The CDR3 region has the DNA TGTGCCAGCAGTTATGAGGGCATGGGGTATGGCTACACCTTC. Protein: CASSYEGMGYGYTF.

This sequence joins TRBV7-9 and TRBJ1-5; 7 positions agree with TRBD1. Looked up from germline, CDR1 is SEHNR and CDR2 is FQNEAQ (reference sequence). V shed 6 bases, J shed 6 bases, and the junction held 8 bases outside the gene matches. This CDR3 has 14 amino acids. As DNA, the CDR3 is TGTGCCAGCAGTTCAGGGGGGGCCAGTCAGCCCCAGCATTTT. Amino acids: CASSSGGASQPQHF.

Only a few counts were recorded for this clonotype. The chain carries TRBV7-9 and TRBJ2-5, with D possibly called TRBD1 or TRBD2 (5 bases each). This CDR3 spans 17 amino acids. Trimming removed 4 bases at V and 2 bases at J, with 20 bases between. Germline-derived CDR1 and CDR2 are SEHNR and FQNEAQ (reference sequence). The CDR3 DNA follows: TGTGCCAGCAGCTCCTCCCCGGGACGCCTTACACAAGAGACCCAGTACTTC. Protein product: CASSSSPGRLTQETQYF.

This clonotype was seen a handful of times. The gene calls are TRBV11-1 and TRBJ2-4; the match to TRBD2 covers 9 bases. CDR1 is SGHAT, CDR2 FQDESV, per germline (reference sequence). V lost 5 bases and J lost 2; bases outside the gene matches: 13. The CDR3 loop spans 18 amino acids. CDR3 nucleotides: TGTGCCAGCAGCAGGGGACTAGCACTCTTCAGGTCCAAAAACATTCAGTACTTC. The encoded protein is CASSRGLALFRSKNIQYF. The variable domain in full, with the rest retrieved from reference TRBV11-1 and TRBJ2-4, is EAEVAQSPRYKITEKSQAVAFWCDPISGHATLYWYRQILGQGPELLVQFQDESVVDDSQLPKDRFSAERLKGVDSTLKIQPAELGDSAMYLCASSRGLALFRSKNIQYFGAGTRLSVL.

The genes are TRBV15 and TRBJ2-7; D is ambiguous. Per germline, CDR1 LNHNV and CDR2 YYDKDF (reference sequence). The CDR3 is 14 amino acids. V was clipped by 1 base and J by 0 bases, with 7 bases between them. CDR3 protein: CATSRALYSYEQYF. For the CDR3, the DNA is TGTGCCACCAGCAGAGCTTTATACTCCTACGAGCAGTACTTC.

The chain joins TRBV6-6 to TRBJ1-6; D ambiguous. Germline values: CDR1 MNHNY, CDR2 SVGAGI (reference sequence). V shed 2 bases and J shed 5 bases, with 13 bases lying between them. The CDR3 runs to 16 residues. Written as DNA, the CDR3 is TGTGCCAGCAGTTACGTTTCCCCTGAGAATAATTCACCCCTCCACTTT. The encoded protein is CASSYVSPENNSPLHF.

This clonotype was observed at least ten times. The chain joins TRBV4-1 to TRBJ2-7, with D unresolved. The CDR3 is 15 residues long. Germline V gene data show CDR1 as MGHRA and CDR2 as YSYEKL. With 0 bases removed from V and 3 bases from J, the gap between germline ends came to 12 bases. The CDR3: CASSQEDKTFYEQYF. CDR3 sequence (DNA): TGCGCCAGCAGCCAAGAAGACAAGACTTTCTACGAGCAGTACTTC.

This clonotype has a handful of counts. The V gene is TRBV27, the J gene TRBJ2-5; D is undetermined. The length of the CDR3 is 14 residues. V was trimmed by 6 bases and J by 5 bases, leaving 16 bases between them. Germline V lookup: CDR1 MNHEY, CDR2 SMNVEV (reference sequence). The CDR3 DNA reads as TGTGCCAGCAGAGGACCCGATGGGTACGAGACCCAGTACTTC. The encoded protein is CASRGPDGYETQYF.

The chain is built from TRBV7-8 and TRBJ1-5; 10 positions agree with TRBD1. V was pared by 1 base and J by 6 bases, with 3 bases of the junction left unmatched. The CDR3 loop spans 15 amino acids. Germline V lookup: CDR1 SGHVS, CDR2 FQNEAQ. DNA for the CDR3: TGTGCCAGCAGCTTAGATCGGACAGGGGGTCAGCCCCAGCATTTT. Its protein is CASSLDRTGGQPQHF. Variable domain in full (rest from reference TRBV7-8 and TRBJ1-5): GAGVSQSPRYKVAKRGQDVALRCDPISGHVSLFWYQQALGQGPEFLTYFQNEAQLDKSGLPSDRFFAERPEGSVSTLKIQRTQQEDSAVYLCASSLDRTGGQPQHFGDGTRLSIL.

This clonotype came up many times. V and J are TRBV10-1 and TRBJ1-1, with TRBD1 matching over 12 bases. The CDR3 consists of 18 residues. The junction had 11 bases not matched to a gene; V was cut back by 1 base and J by 5 bases. Germline CDR1 is WNHNN and CDR2 is SYGVQD (reference sequence). DNA for the CDR3: TGCGCCAGCAGTGAGTTCCCGGGACAGGGGGCTATAGGTACTGAAGCTTTCTTT. It codes for CASSEFPGQGAIGTEAFF.

This clonotype showed up many times. The DNA for the CDR3 is TGCGCCAGCAGCTCGGGACAGGGGGCAAATTCACCCCTCCACTTT. Protein product: CASSSGQGANSPLHF. J is TRBJ1-6 and V is TRBV10-1; TRBD1 aligns across 12 bases. Germline V lookup: CDR1 WNHNN, CDR2 SYGVQD (reference sequence). This CDR3 has 15 amino acids. V lost 6 bases to trimming and J lost 7 bases; unmatched junction nucleotides: 4.

This clonotype was recorded at least ten times. The rearrangement uses TRBV7-3 and TRBJ2-1; TRBD1 matches at 7 bases. Germline CDR1 SGHTA, CDR2 FQGTGA. Trimming took 2 bases from V and 4 from J; bases not matched to a gene: 8. This CDR3 spans 16 amino acids. The CDR3 DNA sequence: TGTGCCAGCAGCTTAGAAGGGTGGACAGGTTACAATGAGCAGTTCTTC. The encoded protein is CASSLEGWTGYNEQFF.

Many counts were recorded for this clonotype. The J gene is TRBJ2-3, the V gene TRBV10-3; tentative D call: TRBD2 (6 bases). Germline CDR1 reads ENHRY; CDR2 reads SYGVKD. V shed 5 bases and J shed 5 bases, with 11 bases lying between them. The CDR3 extends over 13 amino acids. Written as DNA, the CDR3 is TGTGCCATCAGTCGGGACTCCCGAGATACGCAGTATTTT. Residues: CAISRDSRDTQYF.

The V gene is TRBV5-1, the J gene TRBJ2-2, with D unresolved. Trimming cost V 1 base and J 1 base, with 11 bases left between them. CDR1 is SGHRS, CDR2 YFSETQ, per germline. This CDR3 spans 16 amino acids. The CDR3 loop reads CASSLPEKGNTGELFF. The CDR3 nucleotides read TGCGCCAGCAGCTTGCCTGAAAAAGGGAACACCGGGGAGCTGTTTTTT.

V and J are TRBV9 and TRBJ2-7; tentatively, D is TRBD1 (5 bases). V lost 0 bases and J lost 7, with 23 bases in between. Per the germline V gene, CDR1 is SGDLS and CDR2 is YYNGEE. This CDR3 contains 17 residues. The CDR3 region has the DNA TGTGCCAGCAGCGTAGATCAGGGATTTGGAGTGATTAATGAGCAGTACTTC. Translating gives CASSVDQGFGVINEQYF.

The CDR3 nucleotides read TGCAGTGCTAGGCGGGATCCAGGGACCCAGTACTTC. Protein: CSARRDPGTQYF. The V and J genes are TRBV20-1 and TRBJ2-5; possibly TRBD2 for D (6 bases). Trimming cost V 3 bases and J 7 bases, with 12 bases left between them. CDR3 size: 12 residues. Per germline, CDR1 DFQATT and CDR2 SNEGSKA (reference sequence).

This clonotype has a handful of counts. The V and J genes are TRBV5-5 and TRBJ1-2; 7 positions match TRBD1. The CDR3 has 17 amino acids. The V gene's germline CDR1 is SGHKS and CDR2 YYEKEE (reference sequence). J was trimmed by 6 bases and V by 3 bases; bases with no gene match: 17. Here the CDR3 DNA reads TGTGCCAGCAGCTCCAAATCAGGGACAGCGCAGGGTAATGGCTACACCTTC. Translating gives CASSSKSGTAQGNGYTF.

In its sample, this clonotype was seen many times. This chain joins TRBV12-3 or TRBV12-4 and TRBJ2-3; D is possibly TRBD1 (5 bases). V was shortened by 5 bases and J by 3 bases, with 12 bases between the two germline ends. The CDR3 spans 14 residues. As DNA, the CDR3 is TGTGCCAGCAGTAAGACAGAAGTTACAGATACGCAGTATTTT. Translated, it gives CASSKTEVTDTQYF.

The chain recombines TRBV4-1 with TRBJ1-1, with 7 bases identical to TRBD1. J was trimmed by 1 base and V by 0 bases; bases with no gene match: 5. Germline V gene sequence: CDR1 MGHRA, CDR2 YSYEKL. The CDR3 is made up of 16 amino acids. CDR3 in amino acids: CASSQEENRGNTEAFF. The CDR3 nucleotides read TGCGCCAGCAGCCAAGAGGAAAACAGGGGGAACACTGAAGCTTTCTTT.

This clonotype has just a few counts. V and J are TRBV7-9 and TRBJ2-1, with a weak D call TRBD2 (6 bases). The CDR3 totals 14 residues. Germline V gene sequence: CDR1 SEHNR, CDR2 FQNEAQ (reference sequence). The germline V and J ends were trimmed by 5 bases and 7 bases, with 15 bases remaining between them. The CDR3 spells CASSPGGAENEQFF. The CDR3 DNA reads TGTGCCAGCAGCCCAGGAGGGGCAGAAAATGAGCAGTTCTTC.

This chain connects TRBV20-1 to TRBJ1-1, with 7 bases matching TRBD1. CDR1 is DFQATT, CDR2 SNEGSKA, per germline (reference sequence). The CDR3 loop spans 14 amino acids. The ends lost 5 bases at V and 2 bases at J; junction bases unmatched: 8. CDR3 protein: CSAGTGTVNTEAFF. CDR3 nucleotide sequence: TGCAGTGCTGGAACCGGGACAGTTAACACTGAAGCTTTCTTT.

This clonotype was counted at least ten times. The gene calls are TRBV5-1 and TRBJ2-1; D might be TRBD1 or TRBD2, each matching 5 bases. V shed 4 bases and J shed 8 bases, with 13 bases lying between them. The CDR3 is made up of 13 amino acids. Germline CDR1 and CDR2: SGHRS and YFSETQ. CDR3: CASSRTQDYEQFF. CDR3 DNA: TGCGCCAGCAGCAGGACACAGGACTATGAGCAGTTCTTC. Together with reference TRBV5-1 and TRBJ2-1, the CDR3 gives the full variable domain: KAGVTQTPRYLIKTRGQQVTLSCSPISGHRSVSWYQQTPGQGLQFLFEYFSETQRNKGNFPGRFSGRQFSNSRSEMNVSTLELGDSALYLCASSRTQDYEQFFGPGTRLTVL.

This clonotype was observed a handful of times. The rearrangement uses TRBV2 and TRBJ2-7, with no clear D. The CDR3 sequence is 14 residues long. Germline-derived CDR1 and CDR2 are SNHLY and FYNNEI. Trimming pared 3 bases from V and 2 bases from J, leaving 11 bases between. The CDR3: CASSEASDTYEQYF. For the CDR3, the DNA is TGTGCCAGCAGTGAGGCGTCGGATACCTACGAGCAGTACTTC.